In its sample, the clone carrying this TCR beta chain was seen once. The antigen is not known. Cryopreserved PBMCs were CD4-enriched, then split into naive and memory cells. Naive or memory CD4+ cells were cultured 1:1 with T cell-depleted PBMCs plus CEF. This sample was taken from a study of CD4 T cells in relation to SARS-CoV-2 and coronaviruses. The CDR3 contains 15 residues. With 1 base removed from V and 4 bases from J, the gap between germline ends came to 12 bases. Germline assignment: CDR1 SEHNR and CDR2 FQNEAQ (reference sequence). This table comes from immunoSEQ multiplex PCR, and its TCRdb copy is limited to in-frame clones, with some not included. The sample includes under 45,000 clones, under 90% seen only once; the top ten take over 4%.

The receptor comes from an adult with COVID-19. The V call is TRBV7-9, the J call TRBJ2-3; D is ambiguous. Material for sequencing was naive CD4+ T cells from PBMCs, cultured in vitro. This sample's subset: naive CD4+ T cells isolated by negative enrichment. The CDR3 loop is CASSLVGFRPDTQYF. Written as DNA, the CDR3 is TGTGCCAGCAGCTTAGTCGGGTTCAGGCCAGATACGCAGTATTTT.